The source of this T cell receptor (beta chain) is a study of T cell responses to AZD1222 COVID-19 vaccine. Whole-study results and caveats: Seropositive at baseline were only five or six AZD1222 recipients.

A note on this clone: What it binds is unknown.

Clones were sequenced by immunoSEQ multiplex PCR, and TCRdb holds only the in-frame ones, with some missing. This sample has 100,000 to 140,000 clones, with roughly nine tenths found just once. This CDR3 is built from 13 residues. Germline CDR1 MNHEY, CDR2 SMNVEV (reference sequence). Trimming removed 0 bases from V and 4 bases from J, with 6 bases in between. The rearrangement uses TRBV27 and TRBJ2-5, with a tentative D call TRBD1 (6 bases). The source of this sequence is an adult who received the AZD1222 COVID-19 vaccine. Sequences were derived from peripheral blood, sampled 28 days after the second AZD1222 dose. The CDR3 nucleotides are TGTGCCAGCAGTTTATCGGGGGCAGAGACCCAGTACTTC. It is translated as CASSLSGAETQYF.